The sequence of this T cell receptor (beta chain) was determined in a study of shared clonotypes between healthy human individuals. The repertoire was sequenced with immunoSEQ multiplex PCR; TCRdb's copy has only in-frame clones and lacks some. The table lists 1 million to 1.3 million clones, around three quarters of them singletons. Germline V CDR1 and CDR2: SQVTM, ANQGSEA. The CDR3 runs to 10 residues. Between the trimmed V and J ends, which lost 6 bases and 5 bases, there was a span of 7 bases. To note about this clone: What it recognizes is unknown. Other DNA sequences from this sample encode an identical CDR3 as well.

The study's findings and limits: About 5% of naive CD4 clonotypes were shared across several donors. Generation probabilities were higher for clonotypes shared across all four sorted-subset donors than for unshared ones.

The sample taken for sequencing was memory CD4+ T cells from PBMCs. Specified subset: CD45RA-negative fraction. The clonotype was recovered from a man in his late teens or twenties in good health. Some clones in this sample may be carry-over from other donors' samples. The chain links TRBV29-1 to TRBJ2-5, with D perhaps matching TRBD2 (5 bases). The CDR3 protein is CSVGEETQYF. CDR3 DNA: TGCAGCGTCGGGGAGGAGACCCAGTACTTC.